These 26 T cell receptor beta chains were sequenced from one sample in a study of identical twins. TCRdb itself ran the 5' RACE reads through MiXCR, one entry per CDR3 protein. This repertoire shows hundreds of thousands of distinct CDR3 sequences, around 6% found once; its top ten account for about 2%. The specimen was naive T cells sorted from blood. Receptor source: a man younger than 35 in good health.

At least ten counts were recorded for this clonotype. The chain carries TRBV28 and TRBJ1-2, with D unclear. V shed 3 bases and J shed 0 bases, with 5 bases lying between them. Germline lookup yields CDR1 MDHEN and CDR2 SYDVKM. The CDR3 is 13 residues long. Here the CDR3 DNA reads TGTGCCAGCAGTTTGCGGCCTAACTATGGCTACACCTTC. Protein product: CASSLRPNYGYTF.

This clonotype was counted many times. This chain joins TRBV5-1 and TRBJ2-7; D assignment may be TRBD1 or TRBD2 (6 bases each). CDR3 length equals 14 residues. The V end lost 0 bases, the J end lost 6 bases, and 13 bases lay between the germline ends. Germline V gene sequence: CDR1 SGHRS, CDR2 YFSETQ. The CDR3 DNA reads TGCGCCAGCAGCTTGGCTGTGAGGGGGGTCGAGCAGTACTTC. Protein: CASSLAVRGVEQYF.

The chain employs TRBV11-2 and TRBJ2-5; 8 nucleotides align to TRBD2. There are 16 residues in the CDR3. Germline CDR1 is SGHAT and CDR2 is FQNNGV. The V gene end was trimmed by 0 bases and the J gene end by 5 bases; junction bases not matched to a gene: 8. The CDR3 sequence: CASSLDLGRAVETQYF. The DNA for the CDR3 is TGTGCCAGCAGCTTAGATCTCGGGAGGGCCGTGGAGACCCAGTACTTC.

Many counts were recorded for this clonotype. V gene TRBV20-1 combines with J gene TRBJ2-1; D is undetermined. Germline loops: CDR1 DFQATT, CDR2 SNEGSKA (reference sequence). The length of the CDR3 is 12 residues. V was clipped by 8 bases and J by 0 bases, with 8 bases between them. Here the CDR3 reads CSSSPSYNEQFF. The CDR3, as DNA: TGCAGTAGCTCCCCCTCCTACAATGAGCAGTTCTTC.

This clonotype was observed at least ten times. This chain connects TRBV13 to TRBJ1-1; 10 bases map to TRBD1. The V gene end was trimmed by 3 bases and the J gene end by 1 base; junction bases not matched to a gene: 5. The germline CDR1 and CDR2 sequences are PRHDT and FYEKMQ (reference sequence). The CDR3 totals 16 residues. CDR3 in amino acids: CASSLGTGAWNTEAFF. Here the CDR3 DNA reads TGTGCCAGCAGCTTGGGGACAGGGGCTTGGAACACTGAAGCTTTCTTT.

The sample holds many counts of this clonotype. The chain carries TRBV6-1 and TRBJ1-1, with TRBD1 matching over 7 bases. Per germline, CDR1 MNHNS and CDR2 SASEGT. Trimming at V came to 6 bases and at J to 10 bases, leaving 14 bases not matched to a gene. The CDR3 has 14 residues. CDR3 sequence: CASRSETGPMGAFF. DNA for the CDR3: TGTGCCAGCAGGTCGGAGACAGGGCCAATGGGAGCTTTCTTT.

This clonotype has ten or more counts. The chain carries TRBV12-3 or TRBV12-4 and TRBJ1-3; 8 bases agree with TRBD1. This CDR3 spans 17 amino acids. V gave up 6 bases and J gave up 9 bases; unmatched junction bases: 19. The CDR3 protein is CASRPGQAESARSTIYF. CDR3 coding DNA: TGTGCCAGCAGACCGGGACAGGCGGAATCGGCTCGTAGCACCATATATTTT.

This clonotype appeared a few times. The rearrangement joins TRBV5-5 to TRBJ1-4, with D uncertain. This CDR3 comprises 13 residues. The germline V gene encodes CDR1 SGHKS and CDR2 YYEKEE (reference sequence). Trimming pared 4 bases from V and 8 bases from J, leaving 12 bases between. As DNA, the CDR3 is TGTGCCAGCAGCCCGCGGGGAATCGAAAAACTGTTTTTT. Its translation: CASSPRGIEKLFF.

This clonotype was detected ten times or more. The rearrangement uses TRBV18 and TRBJ2-7; 10 bases line up with TRBD2. V lost 4 bases to trimming and J lost 7 bases; unmatched junction nucleotides: 7. The CDR3 consists of 14 residues. Germline CDR1 and CDR2: KGHSH and LQKENI. The CDR3 loop is CASSLSSGSQEQYV. The CDR3 DNA follows: TGTGCCAGCTCACTCTCTAGCGGGAGCCAAGAGCAGTACGTC.

This clonotype has a count of ten or more. The chain links TRBV28 to TRBJ2-2, with no clear D. Trimming left V 3 bases short and J 4 bases short, with 9 bases between. This CDR3 region has 14 residues. CDR1 is MDHEN and CDR2 is SYDVKM in the germline V gene. The DNA of the CDR3 is TGTGCCAGCAGTTTTCCCCAGCGCACCGGGGAGCTGTTTTTT. This translates into CASSFPQRTGELFF.

This clonotype was picked up many times. The chain carries TRBV19 and TRBJ2-7; the match to TRBD2 covers 8 bases. Germline lookup yields CDR1 LNHDA and CDR2 SQIVND (reference sequence). The length of the CDR3 is 14 residues. With V trimmed by 4 bases and J by 2 bases, 4 bases remained unmatched. Written as DNA, the CDR3 is TGTGCCAGTAGTAAAATAGCGGGAACCTACGAGCAGTACTTC. Amino acids: CASSKIAGTYEQYF. The full variable domain, rest sourced from reference TRBV19 and TRBJ2-7, is DGGITQSPKYLFRKEGQNVTLSCEQNLNHDAMYWYRQDPGQGLRLIYYSQIVNDFQKGDIAEGYSVSREKKESFPLTVTSAQKNPTAFYLCASSKIAGTYEQYFGPGTRLTVT.

This clonotype was found a few times. The chain joins TRBV27 to TRBJ2-7; D is unclear. CDR1 is MNHEY, CDR2 SMNVEV, per germline (reference sequence). This CDR3 is built from 13 residues. Between the trimmed V and J ends, which lost 4 bases and 2 bases, there was a span of 9 bases. The CDR3 nucleotides are TGTGCCAGCAGTTATTCGGCGCCCTACGAGCAGTACTTC. Translating it yields CASSYSAPYEQYF.

This clonotype was found many times. The chain has TRBV9 and TRBJ1-5, with 7 bases fitting TRBD1. The CDR3 extends over 15 amino acids. V was clipped by 0 bases and J by 5 bases; unmatched bases: 5. Germline values: CDR1 SGDLS, CDR2 YYNGEE. Here the CDR3 reads CASSVDSRGDQPQHF. The DNA for the CDR3 is TGTGCCAGCAGCGTAGATTCCAGGGGGGATCAGCCCCAGCATTTT.

The sample holds many counts of this clonotype. This chain joins TRBV15 and TRBJ2-2; D is possibly TRBD2 (6 bases). CDR3 length equals 16 residues. Trimming cost V 0 bases and J 5 bases, with 13 bases left between them. Germline CDR1 and CDR2: LNHNV and YYDKDF (reference sequence). CDR3 in DNA: TGTGCCACCAGCAGAGAGTTTGGAGGGAGAACCGGGGAGCTGTTTTTT. This codes for CATSREFGGRTGELFF.

This clonotype was observed a few times. The chain recombines TRBV27 with TRBJ2-7, with D possibly being TRBD2 (6 bases). This CDR3 spans 13 amino acids. V gave up 8 bases and J gave up 1 base, with 12 bases separating them. The germline V gene encodes CDR1 MNHEY and CDR2 SMNVEV (reference sequence). CDR3 DNA: TGTGCCAGCGGGACTGACGTATCCTACGAGCAGTACTTC. Its translation is CASGTDVSYEQYF.

V gene TRBV14 combines with J gene TRBJ2-1; D ambiguous. The CDR3 is 15 amino acids. CDR1 is SGHDN, CDR2 FVKESK, per germline. V lost 1 base and J lost 4, with 11 bases in between. The CDR3 region is CASSQGTYRYNEQFF. The CDR3 nucleotides are TGTGCCAGCAGCCAAGGGACCTACCGATACAATGAGCAGTTCTTC.

This clonotype was counted ten times or more. The chain links TRBV12-5 to TRBJ1-2; the D gene is possibly TRBD1 (6 bases). The CDR3 covers 13 residues. Trimming took off 5 bases at V and 8 bases at J, with 15 bases between the two ends. Germline CDR1 and CDR2: LGHNT and FRNRAP. CDR3: CASGPGGGGGYTF. CDR3 nucleotide sequence: TGTGCTAGTGGTCCAGGCGGGGGCGGCGGCTACACCTTC.

This clonotype was seen many times. V gene TRBV5-1 combines with J gene TRBJ2-3; D is undetermined. Germline V gives CDR1 SGHRS, CDR2 YFSETQ. V gave up 5 bases and J gave up 2 bases, with 12 bases separating them. There are 14 residues in the CDR3. The CDR3 sequence is CASRNQAFTDTQYF. CDR3 DNA sequence: TGCGCCAGCAGAAATCAAGCATTCACAGATACGCAGTATTTT.

The chain recombines TRBV20-1 with TRBJ2-1; D might be TRBD1 (6 bases). CDR1 DFQATT and CDR2 SNEGSKA come from the germline V gene (reference sequence). This CDR3 comprises 15 residues. V was pared by 1 base and J by 5 bases, with 15 bases between. CDR3 amino acids: CSARVLGATDNEQFF. The CDR3 DNA sequence: TGCAGTGCTAGAGTTTTGGGGGCGACCGACAATGAGCAGTTCTTC.

This clonotype occurred a few times. The chain is built from TRBV7-9 and TRBJ2-4; D unresolved. The CDR3 consists of 15 residues. CDR1 is SEHNR and CDR2 is FQNEAQ in the germline V gene (reference sequence). V lost 3 bases and J 0 bases, leaving 9 bases between the germline ends. The CDR3 spells CASSFVGKAKNIQYF. The CDR3 DNA reads TGTGCCAGCAGCTTTGTAGGGAAAGCCAAAAACATTCAGTACTTC. Together with reference TRBV7-9 and TRBJ2-4, the CDR3 gives the full variable domain: DTGVSQNPRHKITKRGQNVTFRCDPISEHNRLYWYRQTLGQGPEFLTYFQNEAQLEKSRLLSDRFSAERPKGSFSTLEIQRTEQGDSAMYLCASSFVGKAKNIQYFGAGTRLSVL.

The table lists this clonotype with many counts. The V and J genes are TRBV25-1 and TRBJ1-1; D is undetermined. The CDR3 has 15 residues. From germline, CDR1 is MGHDK and CDR2 SYGVNS. V lost 6 bases, J lost 5 bases, and 19 bases lay in between. This CDR3 reads CASSPSRGSTTEAFF. In DNA, the CDR3 is TGTGCCAGCAGCCCCAGCCGGGGAAGTACAACTGAAGCTTTCTTT.

This clonotype was detected many times. V usage is TRBV30 and J usage is TRBJ2-3; tentative D call: TRBD1 (5 bases). From germline, CDR1 is GTSNPN and CDR2 SVGIG (reference sequence). V shed 6 bases and J shed 3 bases, with 10 bases lying between them. This CDR3 contains 12 residues. The CDR3 spells CACKRTTDTQYF. In DNA, the CDR3 is TGTGCCTGTAAACGGACAACAGATACGCAGTATTTT.

This clonotype was seen at least ten times. The chain couples TRBV5-1 to TRBJ2-2, with 10 bases that match TRBD2. V lost 5 bases and J lost 6; bases outside the gene matches: 7. In germline, CDR1 is SGHRS, CDR2 YFSETQ. The length of the CDR3 is 15 residues. The CDR3 spells CASSIEGLASGELFF. Written as DNA, the CDR3 is TGCGCCAGCAGTATTGAGGGACTAGCGTCCGGGGAGCTGTTTTTT.

This clonotype appeared a few times. V usage is TRBV20-1 and J usage is TRBJ2-2, with D possibly being TRBD2 (5 bases). Per germline, CDR1 DFQATT and CDR2 SNEGSKA (reference sequence). V dropped 4 bases and J dropped 7 bases, with 10 bases sitting between them. The CDR3 totals 12 residues. CDR3 protein: CSATGFSGELFF. The CDR3 nucleotides read TGCAGTGCTACGGGGTTTAGCGGGGAGCTGTTTTTT.

This chain links TRBV30 with TRBJ2-1, with D possibly TRBD2 on 7 matching bases. The V end lost 0 bases, the J end lost 4 bases, and 13 bases lay between the germline ends. This CDR3 is 15 amino acids long. Germline V CDR1 and CDR2: GTSNPN, SVGIG (reference sequence). This CDR3 reads CAWSVGGGAYNEQFF. In DNA form, the CDR3 reads TGTGCCTGGAGTGTAGGAGGGGGGGCTTACAATGAGCAGTTCTTC.

This clonotype was seen repeatedly, ten times or more. The CDR3 is CSAPRRDWNNEQFF. The CDR3 DNA sequence: TGCAGTGCCCCCAGGCGGGACTGGAACAATGAGCAGTTCTTC. The chain joins TRBV20-1 to TRBJ2-1, with D perhaps TRBD2 (6 bases). CDR1 is DFQATT, CDR2 SNEGSKA, per germline (reference sequence). V lost 6 bases and J lost 5, with 17 bases in between. The CDR3 is made up of 14 amino acids.